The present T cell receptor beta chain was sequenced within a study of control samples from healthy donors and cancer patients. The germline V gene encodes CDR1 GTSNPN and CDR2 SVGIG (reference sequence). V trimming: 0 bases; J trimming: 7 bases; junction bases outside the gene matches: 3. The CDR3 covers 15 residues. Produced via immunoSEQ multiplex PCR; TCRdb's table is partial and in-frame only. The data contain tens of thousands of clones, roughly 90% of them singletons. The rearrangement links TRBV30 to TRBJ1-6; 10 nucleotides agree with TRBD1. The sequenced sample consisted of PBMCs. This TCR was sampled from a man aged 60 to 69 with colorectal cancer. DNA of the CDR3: TGTGCCTGGAGTGTACCGGGACAGGGGAATTCACCCCTCCACTTT. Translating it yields CAWSVPGQGNSPLHF.